Given below is one T cell receptor (beta chain) in context. Its antigen is not known. This CDR3 is 18 amino acids long. Germline values: CDR1 SGHVS, CDR2 FQNEAQ. Each UMI, carrying a 6-nucleotide sample barcode, came from template switching. TCRalpha and TCRbeta cDNA underwent two nested PCRs of around 15 and 9 cycles. For each CDR3 protein, TCRdb gives one entry from its re-call of the 5' RACE reads, without DNA. The table lists over 350,000 distinct CDR3 sequences. This entry comes from a study of monozygotic twins with inflammatory bowel disease. Findings of the study overall: Concordance status among twins (concordant versus discordant) showed no link to repertoire similarity, possibly from limited power. With others, IBD patients shared fewer clonotypes than healthy twins did, especially with disease activity.

Input material: blood. The receptor was isolated from a human donor with ulcerative colitis or Crohn's disease, or a healthy co-twin of an affected twin (not recorded which). V gene TRBV7-8 combines with J gene TRBJ1-1. This CDR3 is CASSLTTAALLGGTEAFF. The whole variable domain, remainder taken from reference TRBV7-8 and TRBJ1-1, is GAGVSQSPRYKVAKRGQDVALRCDPISGHVSLFWYQQALGQGPEFLTYFQNEAQLDKSGLPSDRFFAERPEGSVSTLKIQRTQQEDSAVYLCASSLTTAALLGGTEAFFGQGTRLTVV.